Presented here are 26 T cell receptor beta chains from one specimen sequenced in a study of T cell repertoires in cytomegalovirus infection. A single record per CDR3 protein comes from TCRdb applying MiXCR to the reads. Here the sample spans a few hundred thousand distinct CDR3 sequences, 15% to 20% being singletons. Sequenced: CD8+ T cells from PBMCs. The origin of the receptors is a human donor in good health (CMV status not recorded). Some clones in this sample may be carry-over from other donors' samples.

The rearrangement uses TRBV14 and TRBJ2-7; D is uncertain. This CDR3 region has 14 residues. V was clipped by 0 bases and J by 2 bases, with 8 bases between them. The V gene's germline CDR1 is SGHDN and CDR2 FVKESK. The CDR3: CASSQDSGTYEQYF. The CDR3 region has the DNA TGTGCCAGCAGCCAAGATTCTGGAACCTACGAGCAGTACTTC.

This clonotype was observed many times. The chain recombines TRBV12-3 or TRBV12-4 with TRBJ2-1; TRBD2 aligns across 12 bases. The CDR3 loop spans 17 amino acids. The ends lost 5 bases at V and 7 bases at J; junction bases unmatched: 12. CDR3 bases: TGTGCCAGCAGTCAGGACGGTCTAGCGGGGGGGCGGAATGAGCAGTTCTTC. Encoded protein: CASSQDGLAGGRNEQFF.

This clonotype was detected many times. This rearrangement joins TRBV7-2 to TRBJ2-5; TRBD1 agrees at 7 bases. The germline V gene encodes CDR1 SGHTA and CDR2 FQGNSA. The V and J ends lost 6 bases and 2 bases, in that order; junction bases with no gene match: 9. The CDR3 covers 15 residues. In nucleotides, the CDR3 is TGTGCCAGCAGGCCGACAGGGCCCCCACAAGAGACCCAGTACTTC. Translation gives CASRPTGPPQETQYF.

This clonotype was seen at least ten times. This chain joins TRBV20-1 and TRBJ2-3; tentative D call: TRBD1 (7 bases). The CDR3 spans 15 residues. V shed 0 bases and J shed 7 bases, with 17 bases lying between them. Germline values: CDR1 DFQATT, CDR2 SNEGSKA (reference sequence). The CDR3 DNA sequence: TGCAGTGCTAGAGATCAGGGGGGCATAAGAAATACGCAGTATTTT. This translates into CSARDQGGIRNTQYF.

The rearrangement joins TRBV27 to TRBJ1-1; D is uncertain. Germline V gene sequence: CDR1 MNHEY, CDR2 SMNVEV (reference sequence). V was pared by 3 bases and J by 3 bases, with 8 bases between. This CDR3 has 13 residues. As DNA, the CDR3 is TGTGCCAGCAGTTTCTCCGGGTACACTGAAGCTTTCTTT. Amino acids: CASSFSGYTEAFF.

This clonotype was recorded at least ten times. The genes are TRBV20-1 and TRBJ2-3; TRBD2 matches at 10 bases. Germline CDR1 is DFQATT and CDR2 is SNEGSKA (reference sequence). The trim removed 5 bases at V and 2 bases at J, leaving 7 bases unmatched. The CDR3 runs to 15 residues. The CDR3 DNA reads as TGCAGTGCTGTAGCGGGGGGCCTCCTCACAGATACGCAGTATTTT. It yields the protein CSAVAGGLLTDTQYF.

This clonotype was seen repeatedly, ten times or more. The V and J genes are TRBV12-3 or TRBV12-4 and TRBJ2-1, with D perhaps given as TRBD1 or TRBD2 (5 bases each). The V and J ends lost 6 bases and 9 bases respectively, with 12 bases between them. The CDR3 extends over 12 amino acids. The CDR3 loop reads CASREGRIEQFF. For the CDR3, the DNA is TGTGCCAGCAGAGAGGGGCGGATTGAGCAGTTCTTC.

Note on this clonotype: A much larger clone is a single base away; this may be a read error. V usage is TRBV7-6 and J usage is TRBJ1-1; tentative D call: TRBD1 (6 bases). Per the germline V gene, CDR1 is SGHVS and CDR2 is FNYEAQ. The CDR3 has 15 amino acids. CDR3 sequence reads: CVSSLPQGTSTEAFF. For the CDR3, the DNA is TGTGTCAGCAGCTTACCACAGGGAACGAGTACTGAAGCTTTCTTT.

To note about this clonotype: The CDR3 does not end in the conserved phenylalanine or tryptophan, so this is likely a read error. CDR3 nucleotide sequence: TGTGCCAGCAGTCCCCCCGGGGGGGAAGAGACCCAGTACTAC. Protein: CASSPPGGEETQYY. The V and J genes are TRBV12-3 or TRBV12-4 and TRBJ2-5, with 8 bases matching TRBD2. Trimming took 5 bases from V and 3 from J; bases not matched to a gene: 5. The CDR3 consists of 14 residues.

This sequence joins TRBV7-6 and TRBJ2-5; TRBD1 is a possible D gene (5 bases). The CDR3 has 14 residues. Germline values: CDR1 SGHVS, CDR2 FNYEAQ. The V and J ends lost 1 base and 5 bases respectively, with 11 bases between them. The CDR3 DNA follows: TGTGCCAGCAGCTTAGGTGGGGCGCAGGAGACCCAGTACTTC. This translates into CASSLGGAQETQYF.

This clonotype was counted at least ten times. This chain joins TRBV27 and TRBJ1-1, with D possibly TRBD1 on 5 matching bases. V lost 0 bases and J 2 bases, leaving 10 bases between the germline ends. The germline V gene has CDR1 MNHEY and CDR2 SMNVEV (reference sequence). The CDR3 is 15 residues long. The CDR3 DNA reads as TGTGCCAGCAGTTTATCGGTGGGGGATAACACTGAAGCTTTCTTT. Amino acids: CASSLSVGDNTEAFF.

The genes are TRBV6-2 or TRBV6-3 and TRBJ2-1, with D possibly TRBD1 on 6 matching bases. Germline CDR1 and CDR2: MNHEY and SVGEGT. V was cut by 2 bases and J by 3 bases, with 11 bases left in between. This CDR3 is 15 amino acids long. CDR3 residues: CASSYEGESYNEQFF. CDR3 bases: TGTGCCAGCAGTTACGAGGGGGAAAGCTACAATGAGCAGTTCTTC.

In its sample, this clonotype was seen many times. The chain employs TRBV7-3 and TRBJ2-3, with 7 nucleotides matching TRBD2. The V gene end was trimmed by 5 bases and the J gene end by 2 bases; junction bases not matched to a gene: 4. CDR3 length: 14 amino acids. CDR1 SGHTA and CDR2 FQGTGA come from the germline V gene. CDR3 sequence: CASSPSGATDTQYF. The CDR3 nucleotides are TGTGCCAGCAGCCCCAGCGGGGCCACAGATACGCAGTATTTT.

There are many counts of this clonotype. The chain carries TRBV19 and TRBJ2-7; D is perhaps TRBD1 (5 bases). Germline values: CDR1 LNHDA, CDR2 SQIVND (reference sequence). The CDR3 runs 11 residues. Trimming removed 9 bases at V and 0 bases at J, with 6 bases between. This chain's CDR3 is CASGHSYEQYF. CDR3 nucleotide sequence: TGTGCCAGCGGACACTCCTACGAGCAGTACTTC.

This clonotype appeared a few times. The CDR3 sequence is CASSTGTASEKLFF. The CDR3 DNA is TGTGCCAGCAGTACCGGGACAGCAAGCGAAAAACTGTTTTTT. The chain couples TRBV28 to TRBJ1-4; 7 positions agree with TRBD1. The CDR3 contains 14 residues. The junction had 8 bases not matched to a gene; V was cut back by 5 bases and J by 8 bases. CDR1 is MDHEN and CDR2 is SYDVKM in the germline V gene.

This clonotype has ten or more counts. This chain connects TRBV7-2 to TRBJ2-1; 10 nucleotides align to TRBD2. Unmatched junction bases numbered 7, after V lost 5 bases and J lost 3 bases. CDR1 is SGHTA, CDR2 FQGNSA, per germline. The CDR3 consists of 16 residues. CDR3 loop: CASSPGSGGYYNEQFF. Here the CDR3 DNA reads TGTGCCAGCAGCCCAGGTAGCGGGGGGTACTACAATGAGCAGTTCTTC.

Regarding this clonotype: A much larger clone differs by one base, so this may be a read error. This chain connects TRBV7-8 to TRBJ1-2; 8 bases fit TRBD1. With 4 bases clipped from V and 4 bases from J, the junction kept 8 bases outside the gene matches. This CDR3 region has 15 residues. Germline lookup yields CDR1 SGHVS and CDR2 FQNEAQ. CDR3 region: CASSSPGQVSYGYTF. The CDR3 DNA reads as TGTGCCAGCAGCTCGCCGGGACAGGTCTCCTATGGCTACACCTTC.

This clonotype was found a few times. CDR3 amino acids: CASSLGSSGGSDTQYF. The CDR3 DNA reads as TGTGCCAGCAGCTTGGGGTCTAGCGGGGGGTCAGATACGCAGTATTTT. The chain recombines TRBV5-6 with TRBJ2-3; 11 bases line up with TRBD2. Germline assignment: CDR1 SGHDT and CDR2 YYEEEE. This CDR3 contains 16 residues. After removal of 0 bases from V and 4 bases from J, the junction contained 4 bases not matched to a gene.

The sample holds many counts of this clonotype. V gene TRBV12-3 or TRBV12-4 combines with J gene TRBJ2-7, with D possibly being TRBD1 (5 bases). With 3 bases removed from V and 5 bases from J, the gap between germline ends came to 8 bases. The CDR3 has 12 amino acids. CDR3 amino acids: CASSFPGNEQYF. In DNA, the CDR3 is TGTGCCAGCAGTTTCCCAGGGAACGAGCAGTACTTC.

This clonotype was counted at least ten times. CDR3 loop: CASSFWDTEAFF. CDR3 nucleotides: TGTGCCAGCAGCTTCTGGGACACTGAAGCTTTCTTT. V gene TRBV7-2 combines with J gene TRBJ1-1, with D hard to call. CDR1 SGHTA and CDR2 FQGNSA come from the germline V gene. V was pared by 3 bases and J by 3 bases, with 5 bases between. The CDR3 sequence is 12 residues long. Based on the CDR3 plus reference TRBV7-2 and TRBJ1-1, the full variable domain is GAGVSQSPSNKVTEKGKDVELRCDPISGHTALYWYRQSLGQGLEFLIYFQGNSAPDKSGLPSDRFSAERTGGSVSTLTIQRTQQEDSAVYLCASSFWDTEAFFGQGTRLTVV.

V and J are TRBV4-2 and TRBJ2-7; a possible D gene is TRBD2 (6 bases). The CDR3 is made up of 17 amino acids. CDR1 is LGHNA and CDR2 is YNFKEQ in the germline V gene. V dropped 0 bases and J dropped 4 bases, with 19 bases sitting between them. The CDR3 coding sequence is TGTGCCAGCAGCCAAGAGGGAGGAGGGCTGGGGGTTTACGAGCAGTACTTC. Its protein is CASSQEGGGLGVYEQYF.

This clonotype showed up many times. The chain employs TRBV7-2 and TRBJ2-7, with unresolved D. The CDR3 extends over 11 amino acids. The ends were cut back, 9 bases at V and 2 bases at J, with 8 bases in the middle. CDR1 is SGHTA and CDR2 is FQGNSA in the germline V gene. The CDR3 here is CASTDTYEQYF. CDR3 nucleotides: TGTGCCAGTACGGATACCTACGAGCAGTACTTC.

The chain has TRBV20-1 and TRBJ1-1; no clear D gene. The germline V and J ends were trimmed by 0 bases and 3 bases, with 8 bases remaining between them. Per the germline V gene, CDR1 is DFQATT and CDR2 is SNEGSKA (reference sequence). CDR3 length equals 13 residues. Here the CDR3 DNA reads TGCAGTGCTAGAGAGGACCTGGACACTGAAGCTTTCTTT. This gives the protein CSAREDLDTEAFF.

Many counts were recorded for this clonotype. The V call is TRBV7-9, the J call TRBJ1-2, with a tentative D call TRBD1 (5 bases). With 1 base removed from V and 7 bases from J, the gap between germline ends came to 13 bases. CDR3 length: 14 residues. Per the germline V gene, CDR1 is SEHNR and CDR2 is FQNEAQ (reference sequence). The CDR3: CASSLDRQFSGYTF. CDR3 nucleotides: TGTGCCAGCAGCTTAGACCGACAGTTTAGTGGCTACACCTTC.

The genes are TRBV18 and TRBJ1-1, with 7 bases lining up with TRBD1. J lost 4 bases, V lost 0 bases, and 5 bases had no gene match. The CDR3 is made up of 15 amino acids. The germline V gene encodes CDR1 KGHSH and CDR2 LQKENI. The CDR3 DNA reads TGTGCCAGCTCACCACCGGCAGGGGGTTTCACTGAAGCTTTCTTT. Amino acid sequence: CASSPPAGGFTEAFF.

This clonotype came up many times. The rearrangement joins TRBV7-6 to TRBJ2-7, with 7 bases that match TRBD2. The CDR3 runs 15 residues. The V and J ends lost 0 bases and 3 bases, in that order; junction bases with no gene match: 5. Germline V CDR1 and CDR2: SGHVS, FNYEAQ. The chain's CDR3 is CASSLAAGSVYEQYF. The CDR3, as DNA: TGTGCCAGCAGCTTAGCAGCGGGATCCGTCTACGAGCAGTACTTC.